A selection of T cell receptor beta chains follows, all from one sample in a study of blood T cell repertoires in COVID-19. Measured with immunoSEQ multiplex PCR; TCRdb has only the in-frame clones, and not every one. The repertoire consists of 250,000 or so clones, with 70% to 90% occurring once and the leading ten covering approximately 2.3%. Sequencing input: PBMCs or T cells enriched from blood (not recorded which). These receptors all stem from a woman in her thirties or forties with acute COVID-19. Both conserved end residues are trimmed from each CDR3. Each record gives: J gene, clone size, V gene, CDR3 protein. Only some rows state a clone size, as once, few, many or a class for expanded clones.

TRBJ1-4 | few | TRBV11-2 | ASSLGTEMSTNEKLF
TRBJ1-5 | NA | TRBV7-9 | ASSSDYQPQH
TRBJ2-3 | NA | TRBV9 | ASSGSGRATDTQY
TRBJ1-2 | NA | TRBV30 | ACETSAGLPYGYT
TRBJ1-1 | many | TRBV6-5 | ASSNLGRRGTEAF
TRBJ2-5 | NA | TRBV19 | ASSISGYNQETQY
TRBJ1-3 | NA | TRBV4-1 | ASSQAGRDPFGNTIY
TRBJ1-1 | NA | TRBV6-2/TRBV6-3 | ASSLTGGNEAF
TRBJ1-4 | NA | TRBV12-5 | ASGLGRIGEKLF
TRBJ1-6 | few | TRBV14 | ASSQGTGGNNSPLH
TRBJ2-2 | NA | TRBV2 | ASMNREGQGTGELF
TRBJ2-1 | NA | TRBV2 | ASKSGVEF
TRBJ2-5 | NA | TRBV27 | ASSTLPLQETQY
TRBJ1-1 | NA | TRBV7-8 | ASSAGYTEAF
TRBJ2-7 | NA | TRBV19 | ASSNHGPYEQY
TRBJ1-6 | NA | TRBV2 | ASSRHLPDNSPLH
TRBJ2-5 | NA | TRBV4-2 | ASSPGGQSGAQY
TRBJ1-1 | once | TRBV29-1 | SVGIGLNYEAF
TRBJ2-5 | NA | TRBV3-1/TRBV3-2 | ASSRGRLAETQY
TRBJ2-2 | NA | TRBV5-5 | ASSYQEGIGGELF
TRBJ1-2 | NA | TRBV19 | ASSTLGTGNYGYT
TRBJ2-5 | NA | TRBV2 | ASRAQGAGGETQY
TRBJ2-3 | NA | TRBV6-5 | ASSYSTGQGTDTQY
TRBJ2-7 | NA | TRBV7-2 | ASSSYGPYEQY
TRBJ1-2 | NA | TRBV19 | ASSRQGILSDGYT
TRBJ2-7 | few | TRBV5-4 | ASSLVQGPREQY
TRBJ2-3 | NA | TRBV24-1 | ATSDPGFTPDTQY
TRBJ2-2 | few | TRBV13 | ASSLARQYTGELF
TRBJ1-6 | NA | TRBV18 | ASSPQGGTGLNSPLH
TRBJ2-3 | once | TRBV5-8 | ASSWVGGGTDTQY
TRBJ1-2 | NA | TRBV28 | ASRVGGADYGYT
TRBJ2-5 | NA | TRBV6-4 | ASSDRGGETQY
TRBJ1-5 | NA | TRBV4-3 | ASSQGHFSNQPQH
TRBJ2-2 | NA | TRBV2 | ASLGGGPNTGELF
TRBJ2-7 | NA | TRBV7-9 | ASSPTGQGVHEQY
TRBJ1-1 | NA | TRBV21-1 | ASSKRDPEAF
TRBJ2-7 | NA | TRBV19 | ASSIQGRGPYEQY
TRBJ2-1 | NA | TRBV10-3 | ATLSASSYNEQF
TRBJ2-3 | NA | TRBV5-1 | ASSPGGLGGTDTQY
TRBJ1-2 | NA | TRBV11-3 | ASSSTRGAGYGYT
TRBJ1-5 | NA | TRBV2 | ASSDVQGFNQPQH
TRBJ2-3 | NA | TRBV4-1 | ASSQARGSQVISADTQY
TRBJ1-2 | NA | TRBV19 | ASTAVRYGYT
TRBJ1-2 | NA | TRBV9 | ASSVKGTGDFKSGYT
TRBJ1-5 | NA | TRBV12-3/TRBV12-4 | ASTQGLHQPQH
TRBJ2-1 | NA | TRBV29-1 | SVTPNNEQF
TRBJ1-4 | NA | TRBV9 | ASSPIEVGRMELF
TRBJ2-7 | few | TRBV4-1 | ASSRSGQSYEQY
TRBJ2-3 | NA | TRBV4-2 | ASSPGGRGQADTQY
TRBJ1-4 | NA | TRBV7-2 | ASSVGTGNEKLF
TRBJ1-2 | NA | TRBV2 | ASSDPGGRNYGYT
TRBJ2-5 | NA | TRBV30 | AWKNREQETQY
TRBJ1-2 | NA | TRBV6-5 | ASIRPGGYGYT
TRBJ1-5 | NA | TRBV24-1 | ATSDLRDSNSNQPQH